This TCR beta chain was captured in a study of regulatory T cells in long-lasting Graves disease. Sample time point: newly diagnosed GD, antithyroid drugs for less than 3 months. Making the TCR library involved RNA that had been extracted from PBMCs. Roughly 9.5-milliliter peripheral blood samples went into EDTA tubes. Construction of the TCR beta libraries employed iRepertoire HTBI primers in conjunction with Arm-PCR of CDR3 regions. TCRdb ran MiXCR on the multiplex PCR reads and lists one entry per CDR3 protein. The profile covers roughly 500,000 distinct CDR3 sequences, with around 13% appearing a single time and roughly a sixth taken by the ten largest. Findings of the study overall: Exclusively peripheral blood, rather than thyroid tissue, was studied. Graves' patients with persistent disease showed TCR diversity lower than patients newly diagnosed.

There are many counts of this clonotype. Its antigen remains unknown. CDR1 LGHDT and CDR2 YNNKEL come from the germline V gene (reference sequence). V gave up 0 bases and J gave up 1 base, with 9 bases separating them. The CDR3 consists of 15 residues. These data were also reused for a study on T cells in Graves' hyperthyroidism and ophthalmopathy. From that report: First-round RT-PCR with HTBI primers amplified the TCR CDR3 region.

This specimen was peripheral blood mononuclear cells (PBMCs), taken at new diagnosis, from a patient treated with antithyroid drugs. The chain carries TRBV3-1 and TRBJ1-1; the D is unclear. The TCR was taken from a woman aged 45-60 years with Graves disease. The CDR3 reads CASSQDRSTNTEAFF. The CDR3 coding sequence is TGTGCCAGCAGCCAAGATCGGTCGACGAACACTGAAGCTTTCTTT.